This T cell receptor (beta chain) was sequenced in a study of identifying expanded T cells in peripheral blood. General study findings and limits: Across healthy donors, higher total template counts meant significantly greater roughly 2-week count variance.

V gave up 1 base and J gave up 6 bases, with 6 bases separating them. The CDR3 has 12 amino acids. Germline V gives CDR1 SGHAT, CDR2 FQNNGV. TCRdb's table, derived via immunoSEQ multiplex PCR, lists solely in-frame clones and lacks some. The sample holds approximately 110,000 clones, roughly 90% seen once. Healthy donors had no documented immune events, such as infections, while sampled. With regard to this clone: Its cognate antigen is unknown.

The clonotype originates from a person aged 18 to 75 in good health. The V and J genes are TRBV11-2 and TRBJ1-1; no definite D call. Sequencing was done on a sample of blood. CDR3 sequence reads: CASSLVRAEAFF. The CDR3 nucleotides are TGTGCCAGCAGCTTAGTAAGGGCTGAAGCTTTCTTT.